This TCR beta chain was retrieved from a study of T cell repertoires in cytomegalovirus infection (dated by TCRdb to between 2017 and 2020). Regarding the study in general: The peptide stimulations were aimed at well-studied HLA-B-restricted epitopes as well as recently identified HLA-C-restricted CMV epitopes, whose presentation resists viral immunomodulation. The HLA type of each donor mattered for the analysis, because public TCR beta signatures pointed to carriage of CMV infection along with the matching HLA type.

There are many counts of this clonotype. Its antigen specificity is not known. Within one base of it there is no much larger clone, and no base qualities were kept. Results the study describes overall, beyond this receptor: In both this cohort and an independent cohort of approximately 350 donors, the cumulative frequency of public TCR beta family members distinguished carriers of CMV infection plus the relevant HLA type. The ex vivo response was dominated by HLA-C-restricted CMV-specific TCR beta clonotypes, which also provided the single most frequent clonotype in two of eight donors.

What this sample's treatment or condition label stands for: in vitro stimulation with specific CMV peptide epitopes to enrich CMV-specific T cells. Sequencing was performed on an Illumina HiSeq 1500. The raw public reads went through TCRdb reprocessing: fastp at Q25, MiXCR clone calling, in-frame beta chains kept. Each entry is one CDR3 protein sequence, shown with its most common DNA and genes. For this sample there are about 920,000 distinct CDR3 sequences; approximately 31% appear just once. Of the sample, 13% falls within the top ten clones. V has 5 bases trimmed and J has 7 bases trimmed; junction bases matching no gene number 15. Counted from cysteine to phenylalanine, this CDR3 has 17 amino acids. The entry retains the CDR3 DNA only, 51 bases that are in frame from base 1. CDR1 and CDR2 are read off the germline V gene as SGHTA and FQGNSA.

This sequence originates from a human donor in good health (CMV status not recorded). Some clones in this sample may be carry-over from other donors' samples. The sequencing here drew on cultured CD8+ T cells from PBMCs, taken from culture after CMV antigen stimulation. The chain links TRBV7-2 with TRBJ2-3; TRBD1 fits 10 bases in the junction. The CDR3 reads CASSRRGTGDVRHTQYF. Here is the DNA: TGTGCCAGCAGCCGCCGCGGGACAGGGGATGTTCGGCATACGCAGTATTTT.